This T cell receptor beta chain was identified during a study of T cells after yellow fever vaccination. The germline V gene has CDR1 DFQATT and CDR2 SNEGSKA (reference sequence). J gave up 0 bases and V 2 bases, and 3 bases lay outside the gene matches. The CDR3 covers 15 residues. Many counts were recorded for this clonotype. TCRdb analysed the 5' RACE reads with MiXCR anew, one entry per CDR3 protein. The sample yields over 300,000 distinct CDR3 sequences, more than 3% seen once. This sequence was found in a man aged 18 to 35 who received the YFV17D yellow fever vaccine. The chain links TRBV20-1 to TRBJ2-5; 10 nucleotides align to TRBD2. The specimen comprised PBMCs, sampled on the day of the yellow fever booster vaccination. CDR3 region: CSARSSGGYQETQYF. The CDR3 DNA is TGCAGTGCTAGAAGTAGCGGGGGGTACCAAGAGACCCAGTACTTC.